These 25 T cell receptor beta chains came from one sample sequenced in a study of Graves' ophthalmopathy and Graves' hyperthyroidism. RNA transcripts yielded amplified TCR beta CDR3 regions. RT-PCR in the first round used HTBI primers; a second-round multiplex PCR followed. TCRdb fed the multiplex PCR reads into MiXCR, producing one record per CDR3 protein. The sample holds about 400,000 distinct CDR3 sequences, around 17% seen once. Sample: peripheral blood. The receptors stem from a woman in her late teens or twenties with Graves' ophthalmopathy.

The rearrangement links TRBV7-3 to TRBJ2-7, with 7 bases fitting TRBD2. The germline gives CDR1 SGHTA, CDR2 FQGTGA. CDR3 length: 14 amino acids. J lost 7 bases, V lost 1 base, and 7 bases had no gene match. The CDR3 DNA reads TGTGCCAGCAGCTTAAGTCTAGCGGTCGGGGAGCAGTACTTC. It encodes CASSLSLAVGEQYF.

There are many counts of this clonotype. The chain links TRBV7-2 to TRBJ2-5; possibly TRBD1 for D (6 bases). Trimming took off 1 base at V and 6 bases at J, with 12 bases between the two ends. Germline lookup yields CDR1 SGHTA and CDR2 FQGNSA. This CDR3 spans 14 amino acids. In DNA, the CDR3 is TGTGCCAGCAGCTTAGGCGTGGGGGCGAAGACCCAGTACTTC. Translated: CASSLGVGAKTQYF. Full variable domain (rest looked up from reference TRBV7-2 and TRBJ2-5): GAGVSQSPSNKVTEKGKDVELRCDPISGHTALYWYRQSLGQGLEFLIYFQGNSAPDKSGLPSDRFSAERTGGSVSTLTIQRTQQEDSAVYLCASSLGVGAKTQYFGPGTRLLVL.

This clonotype has a count of ten or more. The rearrangement links TRBV12-3 or TRBV12-4 to TRBJ2-5; 8 bases match TRBD2. This CDR3 is 16 amino acids long. V lost 3 bases and J lost 4; bases outside the gene matches: 10. CDR3 loop: CASSFETSVARETQYF. The CDR3 region has the DNA TGTGCCAGCAGTTTTGAGACTAGCGTTGCGAGAGAGACCCAGTACTTC.

The table lists this clonotype with many counts. The J gene is TRBJ1-1, the V gene TRBV6-1; unclear D gene. The CDR3 length is 13 residues. Germline V gene data show CDR1 as MNHNS and CDR2 as SASEGT. Trimming removed 10 bases from V and 0 bases from J, with 12 bases in between. This CDR3 is CATRLKLNTEAFF. Here the CDR3 DNA reads TGTGCCACCCGACTGAAGCTGAACACTGAAGCTTTCTTT.

The rearrangement links TRBV6-5 to TRBJ1-2, with a tentative D call TRBD1 (5 bases). Germline V lookup: CDR1 MNHEY, CDR2 SVGAGI. The length of the CDR3 is 12 residues. The germline V and J ends were trimmed by 2 bases and 8 bases, with 9 bases remaining between them. DNA for the CDR3: TGTGCCAGCAGTTACCGAGGGGAAGGCTACACCTTC. Amino acids: CASSYRGEGYTF.

This clonotype came up many times. This chain uses TRBV2 with TRBJ1-1, with D tentatively TRBD1 (6 bases). Trimming took 10 bases from V and 2 from J, leaving 26 bases between them. This CDR3 has 17 amino acids. CDR1 is SNHLY, CDR2 FYNNEI, per germline. The CDR3 spells CATQILGAGVFNTEAFF. In DNA form, the CDR3 reads TGTGCCACCCAAATTCTAGGGGCAGGGGTTTTTAACACTGAAGCTTTCTTT.

This sequence joins TRBV6-2 or TRBV6-3 and TRBJ2-2, with D tentatively TRBD2 (5 bases). Between the trimmed V and J ends, which lost 2 bases and 6 bases, there was a span of 13 bases. Germline V gives CDR1 MNHEY, CDR2 SVGEGT. This CDR3 contains 15 residues. CDR3 in amino acids: CASSYGGPGPGELFF. CDR3 nucleotides: TGTGCCAGCAGTTACGGAGGCCCTGGGCCCGGGGAGCTGTTTTTT.

This clonotype was counted many times. No conserved phenylalanine or tryptophan ends this CDR3, so it is likely a read error. CDR3 DNA sequence: TGTGCCAGCGGGGGACTAGCGGGTGGTACGAACACCGGGGAGCTGTTTTAT. Translating gives CASGGLAGGTNTGELFY. The chain has TRBV2 and TRBJ2-2, with TRBD2 matching 12 bases. The CDR3 is 17 residues long. V trimming: 8 bases; J trimming: 0 bases; junction bases outside the gene matches: 7. Germline CDR1 reads SNHLY; CDR2 reads FYNNEI.

This clonotype showed up many times. The chain uses TRBV5-1 and TRBJ1-6; D perhaps matches TRBD1 (5 bases). The CDR3 is made up of 15 amino acids. Germline assignment: CDR1 SGHRS and CDR2 YFSETQ. Trimming shortened V by 1 base and J by 5 bases, and 10 bases separated the two germline ends. CDR3: CASSLQGGDNSPLHF. DNA of the CDR3: TGCGCCAGCAGCTTGCAGGGAGGGGATAATTCACCCCTCCACTTT.

This clonotype was seen a handful of times. The chain carries TRBV6-2 or TRBV6-3 and TRBJ1-5; a possible D gene is TRBD1 (5 bases). V gave up 2 bases and J gave up 6 bases, with 20 bases separating them. CDR1 is MNHEY, CDR2 SVGEGT, per germline. The CDR3 is 17 residues long. In DNA form, the CDR3 reads TGTGCCAGCAGTTACGGGCAGGGTTTCGCTGAACGTCAGCCCCAGCATTTT. This codes for CASSYGQGFAERQPQHF.

This clonotype was recorded at least ten times. This sequence joins TRBV6-2 or TRBV6-3 and TRBJ1-2; 7 bases fit TRBD1. This CDR3 comprises 13 residues. The V gene's germline CDR1 is MNHEY and CDR2 SVGEGT. Unmatched junction bases numbered 6, after V lost 5 bases and J lost 6 bases. CDR3 bases: TGTGCCAGCAGTCCGACAGGGAACCATGGCTACACCTTC. Protein product: CASSPTGNHGYTF.

The sample holds many counts of this clonotype. The rearrangement links TRBV10-1 to TRBJ2-3; D is undetermined. V lost 0 bases and J lost 2, with 9 bases in between. The CDR3 loop spans 15 amino acids. CDR1 and CDR2 from the germline V gene are WNHNN and SYGVQD (reference sequence). The CDR3 protein is CASSESVDFTDTQYF. CDR3 sequence (DNA): TGCGCCAGCAGTGAGTCTGTCGATTTCACAGATACGCAGTATTTT.

This clonotype was counted ten times or more. V is TRBV5-1 and J is TRBJ1-3; the D is unclear. The CDR3 extends over 14 amino acids. Germline V gives CDR1 SGHRS, CDR2 YFSETQ. V lost 2 bases to trimming and J lost 0 bases, with 6 bases between them. This chain's CDR3 is CASSFGFSGNTIYF. The DNA of the CDR3 is TGCGCCAGCAGCTTCGGCTTCTCTGGAAACACCATATATTTT.

J is TRBJ2-7 and V is TRBV6-1; a weak D match, TRBD1 (6 bases). The germline CDR1 and CDR2 sequences are MNHNS and SASEGT. V lost 4 bases and J 1 base, leaving 11 bases between the germline ends. CDR3 length: 14 amino acids. This CDR3 is CASSASGQSYEQYF. In nucleotides, the CDR3 is TGTGCCAGCAGTGCTTCGGGACAATCCTACGAGCAGTACTTC.

This clonotype came up many times. The gene calls are TRBV6-1 and TRBJ1-2; D is unresolved. V was pared by 2 bases and J by 5 bases, with 18 bases between. Germline V gene data show CDR1 as MNHNS and CDR2 as SASEGT. The CDR3 contains 16 residues. CDR3 residues: CASSESRFRKGYGYTF. DNA of the CDR3: TGTGCCAGCAGTGAATCGCGGTTCCGCAAAGGTTATGGCTACACCTTC.

This clonotype was seen repeatedly, ten times or more. This chain uses TRBV11-2 with TRBJ2-2, with 14 bases that match TRBD2. This CDR3 has 18 amino acids. V was pared by 0 bases and J by 7 bases, with 7 bases of the junction left unmatched. Germline CDR1 reads SGHAT; CDR2 reads FQNNGV. CDR3 sequence (DNA): TGTGCCAGCAGCTTAGAACGCGGGACTAGCGGGAGTTTCGGGGAGCTGTTTTTT. Translated: CASSLERGTSGSFGELFF.

This clonotype was seen at least ten times. The chain uses TRBV11-2 and TRBJ2-3, with D possibly matching TRBD1 (6 bases). The CDR3 covers 13 residues. Trimming left V 5 bases short and J 3 bases short, with 9 bases between. Germline lookup yields CDR1 SGHAT and CDR2 FQNNGV. CDR3 residues: CASSLDRTDTQYF. DNA for the CDR3: TGTGCCAGCAGCCTCGACAGGACAGATACGCAGTATTTT.

The chain employs TRBV12-3 or TRBV12-4 and TRBJ2-2, with TRBD1 identical over 10 bases. This CDR3 is built from 15 residues. With V trimmed by 10 bases and J by 6 bases, 11 bases remained unmatched. The CDR3 DNA sequence: TGTGCCACCCCTCCGGGACAGGGGTTAGCCGGGGAGCTGTTTTTT. This sequence encodes CATPPGQGLAGELFF.

V and J are TRBV11-1 and TRBJ1-1; D unclear. CDR3 length: 13 amino acids. Germline V CDR1 and CDR2: SGHAT, FQDESV (reference sequence). Trimming took off 4 bases at V and 3 bases at J, with 9 bases between the two ends. CDR3 DNA sequence: TGTGCCAGCAGCTCAGGACGGTACACTGAAGCTTTCTTT. Translation: CASSSGRYTEAFF. Together with reference TRBV11-1 and TRBJ1-1, the CDR3 gives the full variable domain: EAEVAQSPRYKITEKSQAVAFWCDPISGHATLYWYRQILGQGPELLVQFQDESVVDDSQLPKDRFSAERLKGVDSTLKIQPAELGDSAMYLCASSSGRYTEAFFGQGTRLTVV.

This clonotype was picked up a small number of times. The rearrangement joins TRBV6-5 to TRBJ2-7; possible D gene TRBD1, 5 bases. Germline CDR1 reads MNHEY; CDR2 reads SVGAGI. Deletions cut 4 bases from V and 6 bases from J, with 25 bases between. The CDR3 sequence is 17 residues long. This CDR3 reads CASSLRLRVGVVSEQYF. The CDR3 DNA sequence: TGTGCCAGCAGTTTAAGATTGAGAGTAGGGGTAGTATCCGAGCAGTACTTC.

This clonotype was picked up many times. The chain employs TRBV20-1 and TRBJ2-7; 8 positions match TRBD2. Per germline, CDR1 DFQATT and CDR2 SNEGSKA (reference sequence). V shed 3 bases and J 3 bases; nucleotides not matched to a gene: 13. The CDR3 loop spans 16 amino acids. The CDR3: CSARGPLVAGNYEQYF. The CDR3 nucleotides are TGCAGTGCTAGGGGCCCCCTGGTAGCGGGGAACTACGAGCAGTACTTC.

This clonotype was recorded at least ten times. The chain couples TRBV20-1 to TRBJ2-5, with 7 nucleotides matching TRBD1. The CDR3 runs to 13 residues. Germline V gene lookup returns CDR1 DFQATT and CDR2 SNEGSKA (reference sequence). J gave up 3 bases and V 6 bases, and 7 bases lay outside the gene matches. CDR3 region: CSAVRGKEETQYF. In DNA, the CDR3 is TGCAGTGCGGTCAGGGGGAAGGAAGAGACCCAGTACTTC.

This clonotype was counted many times. The V and J genes are TRBV19 and TRBJ2-5; tentatively, D is TRBD1 (5 bases). The V and J ends lost 5 bases and 7 bases respectively, with 17 bases between them. This CDR3 has 14 residues. From germline, CDR1 is LNHDA and CDR2 SQIVND (reference sequence). This CDR3 reads CASSVTATAGTQYF. The CDR3 DNA reads as TGTGCCAGTAGTGTGACAGCGACGGCAGGGACCCAGTACTTC.

In its sample, this clonotype was seen many times. The chain couples TRBV6-5 to TRBJ1-5, with D possibly matching TRBD1 (6 bases). The CDR3 spans 16 residues. Deletions cut 6 bases from V and 6 bases from J, with 21 bases between. Germline V CDR1 and CDR2: MNHEY, SVGAGI. CDR3 nucleotide sequence: TGTGCCAGCAGCTATCGGACAGCCTCCTCTGCTCAGCCCCAGCATTTT. It is translated as CASSYRTASSAQPQHF.

This clonotype has ten or more counts. The chain combines TRBV19 with TRBJ1-5; TRBD1 matches 9 bases. This CDR3 has 14 residues. V lost 5 bases to trimming and J lost 6 bases; unmatched junction nucleotides: 5. In germline, CDR1 is LNHDA, CDR2 SQIVND (reference sequence). This chain's CDR3 is CASSVQGASQPQHF. Here the CDR3 DNA reads TGTGCCAGTAGTGTACAGGGGGCGAGTCAGCCCCAGCATTTT.